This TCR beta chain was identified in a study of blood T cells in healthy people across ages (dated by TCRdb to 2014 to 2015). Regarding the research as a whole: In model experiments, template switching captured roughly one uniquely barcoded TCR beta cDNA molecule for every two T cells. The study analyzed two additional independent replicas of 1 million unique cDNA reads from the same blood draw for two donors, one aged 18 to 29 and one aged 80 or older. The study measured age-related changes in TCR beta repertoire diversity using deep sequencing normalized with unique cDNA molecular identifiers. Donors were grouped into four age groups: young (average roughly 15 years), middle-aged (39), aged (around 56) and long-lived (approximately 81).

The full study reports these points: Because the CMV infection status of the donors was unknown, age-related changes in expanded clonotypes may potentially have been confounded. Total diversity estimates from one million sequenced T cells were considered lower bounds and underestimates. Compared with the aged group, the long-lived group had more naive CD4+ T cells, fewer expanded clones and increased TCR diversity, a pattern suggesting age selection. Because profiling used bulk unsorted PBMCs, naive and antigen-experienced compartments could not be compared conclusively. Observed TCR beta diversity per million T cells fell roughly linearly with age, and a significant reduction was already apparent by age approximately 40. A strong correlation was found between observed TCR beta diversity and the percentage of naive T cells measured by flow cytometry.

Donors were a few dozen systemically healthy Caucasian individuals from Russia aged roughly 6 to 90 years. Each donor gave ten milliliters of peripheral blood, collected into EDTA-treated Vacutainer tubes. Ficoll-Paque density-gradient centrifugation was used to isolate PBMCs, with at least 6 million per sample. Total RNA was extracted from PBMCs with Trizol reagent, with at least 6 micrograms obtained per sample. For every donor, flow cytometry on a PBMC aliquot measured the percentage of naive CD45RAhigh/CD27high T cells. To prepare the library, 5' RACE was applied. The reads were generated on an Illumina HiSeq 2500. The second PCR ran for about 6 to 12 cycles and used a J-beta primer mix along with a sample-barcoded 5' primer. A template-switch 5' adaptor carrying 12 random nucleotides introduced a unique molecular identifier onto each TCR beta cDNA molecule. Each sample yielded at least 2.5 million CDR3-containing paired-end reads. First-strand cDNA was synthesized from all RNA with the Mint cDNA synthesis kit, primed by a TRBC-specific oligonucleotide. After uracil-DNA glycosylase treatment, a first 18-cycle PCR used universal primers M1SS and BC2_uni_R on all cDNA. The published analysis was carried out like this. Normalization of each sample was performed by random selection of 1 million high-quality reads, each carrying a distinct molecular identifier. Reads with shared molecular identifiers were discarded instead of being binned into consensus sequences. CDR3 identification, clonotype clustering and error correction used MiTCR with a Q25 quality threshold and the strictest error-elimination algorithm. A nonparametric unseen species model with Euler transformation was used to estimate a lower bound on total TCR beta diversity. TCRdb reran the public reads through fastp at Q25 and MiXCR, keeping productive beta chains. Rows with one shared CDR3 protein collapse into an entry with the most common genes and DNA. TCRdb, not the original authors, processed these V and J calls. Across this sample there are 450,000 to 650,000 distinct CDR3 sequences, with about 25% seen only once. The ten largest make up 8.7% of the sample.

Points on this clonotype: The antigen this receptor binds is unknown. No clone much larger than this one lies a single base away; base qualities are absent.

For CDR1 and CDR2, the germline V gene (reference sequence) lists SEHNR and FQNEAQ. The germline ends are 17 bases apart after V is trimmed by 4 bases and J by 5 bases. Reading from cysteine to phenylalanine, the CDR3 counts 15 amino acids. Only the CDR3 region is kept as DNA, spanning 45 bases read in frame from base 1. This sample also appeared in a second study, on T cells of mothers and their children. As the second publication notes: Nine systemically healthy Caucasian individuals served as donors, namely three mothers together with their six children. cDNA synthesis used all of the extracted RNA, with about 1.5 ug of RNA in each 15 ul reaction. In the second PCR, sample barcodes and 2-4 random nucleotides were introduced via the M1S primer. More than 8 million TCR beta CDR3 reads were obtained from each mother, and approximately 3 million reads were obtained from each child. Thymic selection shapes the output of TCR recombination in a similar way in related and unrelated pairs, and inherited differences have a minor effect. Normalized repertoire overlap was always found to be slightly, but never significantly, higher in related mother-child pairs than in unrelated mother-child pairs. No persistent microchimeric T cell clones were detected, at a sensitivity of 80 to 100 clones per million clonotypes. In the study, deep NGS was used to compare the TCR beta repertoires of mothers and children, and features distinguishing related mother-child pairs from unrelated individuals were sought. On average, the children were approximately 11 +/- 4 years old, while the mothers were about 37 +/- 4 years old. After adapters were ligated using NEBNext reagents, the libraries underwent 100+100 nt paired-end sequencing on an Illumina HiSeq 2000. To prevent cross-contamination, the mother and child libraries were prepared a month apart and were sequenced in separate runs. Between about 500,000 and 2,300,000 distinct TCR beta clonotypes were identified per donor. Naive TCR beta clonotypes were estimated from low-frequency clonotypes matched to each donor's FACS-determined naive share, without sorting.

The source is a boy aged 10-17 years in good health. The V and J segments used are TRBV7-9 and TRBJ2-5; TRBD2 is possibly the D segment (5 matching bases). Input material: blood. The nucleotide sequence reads TGTGCCAGCAGCTCCGGGTCCGGGAATGGGGAGACCCAGTACTTC. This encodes CASSSGSGNGETQYF.